The clone carrying this TCR beta chain was detected only a few times. As yet, its antigen is unknown. The V end was cut by 5 bases, the J end by 9 bases, with 20 bases between. Germline-derived CDR1 and CDR2 are SNHLY and FYNNEI. The CDR3 contains 15 residues. Profiling relied on immunoSEQ multiplex PCR, and the TCRdb table lists in-frame clones only, not all of them. The repertoire holds some 200,000 clones, 72% seen once, with 13% in the top ten. The data derive from a study of cytotoxic CD8 clonotypes in ibrutinib-treated CLL. Overall study context: Response specimens were obtained following a median treatment duration of 12 months, with a range of 6 to 36. General study results and limits: Progressing and sustained-remission patients had different sampling times. Clonality increased with ibrutinib response but returned toward baseline at progression.

The J gene is TRBJ2-1, the V gene TRBV2, with a tentative D call TRBD1 (6 bases). This receptor was obtained from a human donor with chronic lymphocytic leukemia. Material: PBMCs, obtained after 24 months of ibrutinib treatment. The CDR3 here is CASSHRDKQRGEQFF. DNA of the CDR3: TGTGCCAGCAGTCACCGGGACAAACAACGGGGTGAGCAGTTCTTC.